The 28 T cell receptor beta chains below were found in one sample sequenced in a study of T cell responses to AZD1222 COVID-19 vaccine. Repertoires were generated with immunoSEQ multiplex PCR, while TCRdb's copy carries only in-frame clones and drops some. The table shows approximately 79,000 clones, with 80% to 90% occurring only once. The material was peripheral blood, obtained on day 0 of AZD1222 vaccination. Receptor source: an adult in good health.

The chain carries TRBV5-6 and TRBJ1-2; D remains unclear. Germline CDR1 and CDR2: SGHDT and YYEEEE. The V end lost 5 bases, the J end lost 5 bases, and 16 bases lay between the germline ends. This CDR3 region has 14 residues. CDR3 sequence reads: CASRLYYLPYGYTF. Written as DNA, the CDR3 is TGTGCCAGCAGGCTATACTACCTGCCGTATGGCTACACCTTC.

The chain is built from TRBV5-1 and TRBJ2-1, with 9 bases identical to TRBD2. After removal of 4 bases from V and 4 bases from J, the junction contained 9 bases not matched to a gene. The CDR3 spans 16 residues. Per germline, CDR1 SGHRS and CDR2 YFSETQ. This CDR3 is CASSLRQREEYNEQFF. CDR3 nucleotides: TGCGCCAGCAGCCTCCGACAGCGGGAGGAGTACAATGAGCAGTTCTTC. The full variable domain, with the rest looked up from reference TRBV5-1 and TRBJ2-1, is KAGVTQTPRYLIKTRGQQVTLSCSPISGHRSVSWYQQTPGQGLQFLFEYFSETQRNKGNFPGRFSGRQFSNSRSEMNVSTLELGDSALYLCASSLRQREEYNEQFFGPGTRLTVL.

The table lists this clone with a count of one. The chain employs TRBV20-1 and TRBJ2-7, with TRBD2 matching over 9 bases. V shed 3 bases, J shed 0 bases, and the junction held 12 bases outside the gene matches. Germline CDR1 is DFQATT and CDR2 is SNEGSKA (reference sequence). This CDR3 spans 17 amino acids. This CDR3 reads CSASWASGVSTSYEQYF. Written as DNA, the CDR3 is TGCAGTGCTAGTTGGGCTAGCGGGGTTTCTACCTCCTACGAGCAGTACTTC.

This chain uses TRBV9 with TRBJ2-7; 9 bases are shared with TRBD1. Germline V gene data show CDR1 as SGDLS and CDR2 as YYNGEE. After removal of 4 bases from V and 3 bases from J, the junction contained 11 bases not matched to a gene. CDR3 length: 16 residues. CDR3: CASSPRLGTGRYEQYF. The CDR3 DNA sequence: TGTGCCAGCAGCCCCCGCCTCGGGACAGGGCGCTACGAGCAGTACTTC. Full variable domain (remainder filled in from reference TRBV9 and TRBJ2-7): DSGVTQTPKHLITATGQRVTLRCSPRSGDLSVYWYQQSLDQGLQFLIQYYNGEERAKGNILERFSAQQFPDLHSELNLSSLELGDSALYFCASSPRLGTGRYEQYFGPGTRLTVT.

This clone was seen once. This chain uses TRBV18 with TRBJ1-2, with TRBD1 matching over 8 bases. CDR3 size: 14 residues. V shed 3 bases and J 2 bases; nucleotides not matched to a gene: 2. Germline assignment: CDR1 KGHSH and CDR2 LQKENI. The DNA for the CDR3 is TGTGCCAGCTCACCGGGACAGGACAACTATGGCTACACCTTC. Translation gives CASSPGQDNYGYTF.

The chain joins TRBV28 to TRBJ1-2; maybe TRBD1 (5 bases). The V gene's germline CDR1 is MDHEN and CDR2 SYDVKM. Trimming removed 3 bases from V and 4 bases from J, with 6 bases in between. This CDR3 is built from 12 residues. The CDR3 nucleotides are TGTGCCAGCAGTTTGACAGCCTATGGCTACACCTTC. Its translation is CASSLTAYGYTF.

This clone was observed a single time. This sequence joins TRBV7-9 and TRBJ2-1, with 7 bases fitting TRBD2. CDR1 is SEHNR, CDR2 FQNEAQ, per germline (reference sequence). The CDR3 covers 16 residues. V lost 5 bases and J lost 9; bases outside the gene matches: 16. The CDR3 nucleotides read TGTGCCAGCAGCCCATGGGATGGGAGGGGAGCTAGTGAGCAGTTCTTC. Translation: CASSPWDGRGASEQFF.

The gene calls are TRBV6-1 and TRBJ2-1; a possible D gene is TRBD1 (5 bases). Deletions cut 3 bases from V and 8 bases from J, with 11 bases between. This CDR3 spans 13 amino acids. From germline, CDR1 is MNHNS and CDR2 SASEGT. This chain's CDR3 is CASSEPRGDEQFF. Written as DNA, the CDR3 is TGTGCCAGCAGTGAGCCTAGGGGCGATGAGCAGTTCTTC.

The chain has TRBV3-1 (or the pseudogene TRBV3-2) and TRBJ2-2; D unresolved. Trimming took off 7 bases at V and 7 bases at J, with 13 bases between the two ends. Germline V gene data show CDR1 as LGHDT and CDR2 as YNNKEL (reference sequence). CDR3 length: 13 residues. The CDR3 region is CASTSDLVGELFF. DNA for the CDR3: TGTGCCAGCACCTCAGACCTCGTCGGGGAGCTGTTTTTT.

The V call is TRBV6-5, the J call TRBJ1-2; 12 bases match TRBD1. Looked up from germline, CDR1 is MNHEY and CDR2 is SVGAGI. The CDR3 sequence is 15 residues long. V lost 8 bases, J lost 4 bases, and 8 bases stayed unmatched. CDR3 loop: CASGLGTGGGYGYTF. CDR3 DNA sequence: TGTGCCAGCGGTCTCGGGACAGGGGGCGGCTATGGCTACACCTTC.

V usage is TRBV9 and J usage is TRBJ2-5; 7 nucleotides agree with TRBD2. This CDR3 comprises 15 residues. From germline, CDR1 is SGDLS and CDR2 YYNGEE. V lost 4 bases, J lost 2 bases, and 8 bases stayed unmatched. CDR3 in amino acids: CASSLGTTPQETQYF. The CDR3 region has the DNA TGTGCCAGCAGCCTCGGGACTACCCCGCAAGAGACCCAGTACTTC.

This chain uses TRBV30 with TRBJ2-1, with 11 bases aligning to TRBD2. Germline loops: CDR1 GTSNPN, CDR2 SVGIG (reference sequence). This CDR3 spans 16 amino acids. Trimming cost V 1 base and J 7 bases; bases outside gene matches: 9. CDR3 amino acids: CAWSAQLAGAGNEQFF. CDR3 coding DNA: TGTGCCTGGAGTGCCCAACTAGCGGGAGCAGGGAATGAGCAGTTCTTC.

The CDR3 DNA follows: TGTGCCTGGAGTGTACGGGCAGGGAATACCCATGGCTACACCTTC. It codes for CAWSVRAGNTHGYTF. The chain couples TRBV30 to TRBJ1-2, with D tentatively TRBD1 (5 bases). Germline loops: CDR1 GTSNPN, CDR2 SVGIG (reference sequence). The CDR3 covers 15 residues. Trimming took off 0 bases at V and 6 bases at J, with 17 bases between the two ends.

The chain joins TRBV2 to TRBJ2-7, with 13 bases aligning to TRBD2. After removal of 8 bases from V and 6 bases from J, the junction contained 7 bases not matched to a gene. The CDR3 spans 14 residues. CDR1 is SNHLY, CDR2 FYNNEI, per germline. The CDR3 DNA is TGTGCCAGCGCCCCAAGACTAGCGGGAGGCGAGCAGTACTTC. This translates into CASAPRLAGGEQYF.

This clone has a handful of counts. CDR3 in amino acids: CASSLAPFGSPLHF. DNA for the CDR3: TGTGCCAGTAGTCTCGCACCCTTTGGTTCACCCCTCCACTTT. V is TRBV19 and J is TRBJ1-6; D unresolved. Germline assignment: CDR1 LNHDA and CDR2 SQIVND (reference sequence). This CDR3 has 14 residues. The ends were cut back, 5 bases at V and 9 bases at J, with 14 bases in the middle.

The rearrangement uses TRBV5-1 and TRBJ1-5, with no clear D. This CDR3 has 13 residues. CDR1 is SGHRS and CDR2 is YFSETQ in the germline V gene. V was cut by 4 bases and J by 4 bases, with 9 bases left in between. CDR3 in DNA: TGCGCCAGCAGCCTGGCCGGAAATCAGCCCCAGCATTTT. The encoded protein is CASSLAGNQPQHF.

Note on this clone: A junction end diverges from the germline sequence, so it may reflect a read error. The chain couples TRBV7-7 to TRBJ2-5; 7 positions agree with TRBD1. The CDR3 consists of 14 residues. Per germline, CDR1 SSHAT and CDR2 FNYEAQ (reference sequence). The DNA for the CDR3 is TGTGCTAGCAGCAAGGGACAGTACCAAGAGACCCAGTACTTC. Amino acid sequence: CASSKGQYQETQYF.

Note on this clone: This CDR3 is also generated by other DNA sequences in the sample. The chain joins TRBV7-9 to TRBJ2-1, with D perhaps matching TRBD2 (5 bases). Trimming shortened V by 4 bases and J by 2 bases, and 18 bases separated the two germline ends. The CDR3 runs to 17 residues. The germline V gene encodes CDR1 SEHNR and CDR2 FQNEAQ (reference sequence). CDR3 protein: CASSSRPHGKTYNEQFF. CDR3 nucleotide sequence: TGTGCCAGCAGCTCTAGGCCTCACGGGAAGACCTACAATGAGCAGTTCTTC.

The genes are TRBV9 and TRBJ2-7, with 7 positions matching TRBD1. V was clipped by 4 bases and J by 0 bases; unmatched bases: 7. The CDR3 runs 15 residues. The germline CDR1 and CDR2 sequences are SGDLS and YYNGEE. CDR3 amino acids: CASSPRDSTSYEQYF. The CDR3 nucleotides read TGTGCCAGCAGCCCCCGGGACAGCACCTCCTACGAGCAGTACTTC.

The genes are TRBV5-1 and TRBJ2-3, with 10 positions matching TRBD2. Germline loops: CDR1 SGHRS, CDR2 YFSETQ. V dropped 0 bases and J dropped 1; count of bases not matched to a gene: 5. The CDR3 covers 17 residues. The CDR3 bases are TGCGCCAGCAGCTTGGTTCTAGCGGGAGCTGGCACAGATACGCAGTATTTT. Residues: CASSLVLAGAGTDTQYF.

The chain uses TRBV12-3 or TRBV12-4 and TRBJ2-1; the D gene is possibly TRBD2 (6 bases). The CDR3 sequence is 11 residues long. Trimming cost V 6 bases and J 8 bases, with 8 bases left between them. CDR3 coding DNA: TGTGCCAGCAGACGGAGGGATGAGCAGTTCTTC. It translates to CASRRRDEQFF.

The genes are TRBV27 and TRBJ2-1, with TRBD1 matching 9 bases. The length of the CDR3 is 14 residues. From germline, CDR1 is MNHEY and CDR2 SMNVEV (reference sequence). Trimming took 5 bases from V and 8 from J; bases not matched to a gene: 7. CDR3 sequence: CASSRDRASDEQFF. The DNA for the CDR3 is TGTGCCAGCAGTAGGGACAGGGCCTCGGATGAGCAGTTCTTC.

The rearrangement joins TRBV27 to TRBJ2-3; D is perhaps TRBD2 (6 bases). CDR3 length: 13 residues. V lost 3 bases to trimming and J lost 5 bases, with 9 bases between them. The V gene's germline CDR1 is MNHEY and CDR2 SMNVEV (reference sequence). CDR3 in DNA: TGTGCCAGCAGTTTCAGGAGGGGAGATACGCAGTATTTT. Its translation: CASSFRRGDTQYF.

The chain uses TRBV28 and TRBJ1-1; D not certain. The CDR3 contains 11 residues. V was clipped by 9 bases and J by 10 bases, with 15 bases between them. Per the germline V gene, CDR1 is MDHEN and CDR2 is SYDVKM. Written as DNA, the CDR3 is TGTGCCAGTAGTGTGAGGGAGGCAGCTTTCTTT. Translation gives CASSVREAAFF.

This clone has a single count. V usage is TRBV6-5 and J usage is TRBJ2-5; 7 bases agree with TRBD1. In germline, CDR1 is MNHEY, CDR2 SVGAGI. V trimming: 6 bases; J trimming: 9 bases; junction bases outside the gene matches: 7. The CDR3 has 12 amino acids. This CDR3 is CASSVITGAQYF. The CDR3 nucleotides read TGTGCCAGCAGCGTGATAACAGGGGCCCAGTACTTC.

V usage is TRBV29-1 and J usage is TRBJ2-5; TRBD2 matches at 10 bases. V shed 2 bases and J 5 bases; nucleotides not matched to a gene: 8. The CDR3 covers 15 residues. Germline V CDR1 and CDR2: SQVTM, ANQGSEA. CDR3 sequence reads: CSVELPKREGETQYF. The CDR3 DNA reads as TGCAGCGTTGAACTCCCAAAGCGGGAGGGGGAGACCCAGTACTTC. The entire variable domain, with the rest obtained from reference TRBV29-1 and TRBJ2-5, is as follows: SAVISQKPSRDICQRGTSLTIQCQVDSQVTMMFWYRQQPGQSLTLIATANQGSEATYESGFVIDKFPISRPNLTFSTLTVSNMSPEDSSIYLCSVELPKREGETQYFGPGTRLLVL.

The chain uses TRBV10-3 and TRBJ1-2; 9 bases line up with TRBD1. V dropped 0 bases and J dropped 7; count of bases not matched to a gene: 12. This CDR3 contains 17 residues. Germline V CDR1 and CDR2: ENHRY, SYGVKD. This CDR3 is CAISESWERQGVSGYTF. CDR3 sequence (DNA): TGTGCCATCAGTGAGTCTTGGGAACGACAGGGGGTGAGTGGCTACACCTTC.

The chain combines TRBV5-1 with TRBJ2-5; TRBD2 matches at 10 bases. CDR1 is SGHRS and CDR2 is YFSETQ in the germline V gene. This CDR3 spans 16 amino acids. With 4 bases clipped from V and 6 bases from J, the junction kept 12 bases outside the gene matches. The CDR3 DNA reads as TGCGCCAGCAGCCCCGGGGCTAGCGGGAGAGAGCAGACCCAGTACTTC. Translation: CASSPGASGREQTQYF.